Here is one T cell receptor beta chain with its context. Antigen unknown. The sample belongs to a study of beta chain features in type 1 diabetes. Study results and limitations: PCR might favor shorter templates, equally in patients and controls. When Type 1 diabetes patients were examined, their TCRB CDR3s proved moderately but significantly shorter in all four CD4+ subsets.

Via the markers CD45RO/CCR7/CD25/CD127/CD95/CD27, stem cell-like memory, regulatory, central memory and naive CD4+ cells were sorted. Every isolated RNA sample was fully reverse transcribed, so sequencing captured expressed TCRB transcripts. Each sample of naive, central memory or regulatory T cells had, on average, approximately 3.5 million reads. Clones were sequenced by immunoSEQ multiplex PCR, and TCRdb holds only the in-frame ones, with some missing. The sample lists 350,000 or so clones; 20% were seen once. V trimming: 5 bases; J trimming: 5 bases; junction bases outside the gene matches: 6. The CDR3 is 15 amino acids.

The clonotype was recovered from a woman between 18 and 30 years old in good health. Specimen: naive CD4+ T cells from blood. The chain joins TRBV23-1 to TRBJ2-3, with 11 nucleotides matching TRBD2. TRBV23-1 is assigned to the ORF class and has an uncertain function. The CDR3 region is CASSGRLAGKDTQYF. CDR3 sequence (DNA): TGCGCCAGCAGTGGAAGACTAGCGGGGAAAGATACGCAGTATTTT.